One and the same sample provided the 23 T cell receptor beta chains below, sequenced in a study of read filtering for tumor transcriptome and immune sequencing (dated by TCRdb to 2020 to 2022). Reads for this sample came from an Illumina HiSeq 4000. The Immunoverse kit was used to build TCR libraries from around 400 ng RNA, with molecular barcoded adaptors covering alpha/delta and beta/gamma chains. Starting from the raw public reads, TCRdb applied fastp trimming at Q25, assembled clones with MiXCR and retained in-frame beta chains. Rows matching on CDR3 protein sequence are summarized as one entry with the most common DNA and genes. Counted in this sample were 62,000 or so distinct CDR3 sequences; more than 11% of them appeared once. The ten largest clones add up to under 55% of the sample. The sequenced material came from a population of CD138-negative cells sorted from bone marrow. This sample's cell subset or site label indicates: bone marrow mononuclear cells depleted of CD138+ plasma/myeloma cells by negative magnetic selection. The receptors derive from a donor at least 40 years old with multiple myeloma.

Regarding this clonotype: A read error is likely, as this CDR3 ends without the conserved phenylalanine or tryptophan. This rearrangement joins TRBV7-2 to TRBJ1-2; D uncertain. The CDR3 consists of 16 residues. Germline V gene data show CDR1 as SGHTA and CDR2 as FQGNSA. CDR3 sequence reads: CAGSLVKWAGGYGYTS. Here the CDR3 DNA reads TGTGCCGGCAGCTTAGTCAAGTGGGCCGGTGGCTATGGCTACACCTCC.

This clonotype has a count of ten or more. The rearrangement links TRBV28 to TRBJ2-5, with D maybe TRBD2 (5 bases). The germline V and J ends were trimmed by 6 bases and 9 bases, with 23 bases remaining between them. The CDR3 runs to 15 residues. The germline CDR1 and CDR2 sequences are MDHEN and SYDVKM. CDR3 sequence reads: CASSPPLAQLEAQYF. Written as DNA, the CDR3 is TGTGCCAGCAGCCCCCCCCTAGCCCAGCTCGAGGCCCAGTACTTC.

V usage is TRBV7-9 and J usage is TRBJ2-7; TRBD2 matches at 7 bases. Germline V gives CDR1 SEHNR, CDR2 FQNEAQ (reference sequence). The CDR3 runs to 16 residues. Germline trimming cut 4 bases from V and 6 bases from J; bases unmatched to any gene: 15. The CDR3 sequence: CASSWVVGGSTLEQYF. The CDR3 nucleotides read TGTGCCAGCAGCTGGGTCGTTGGCGGGAGTACCCTCGAGCAGTACTTC.

This clonotype was detected ten times or more. The gene calls are TRBV7-9 and TRBJ1-1, with D possibly matching TRBD1 (5 bases). The CDR3 totals 14 residues. The germline V gene encodes CDR1 SEHNR and CDR2 FQNEAQ (reference sequence). V lost 4 bases and J 3 bases, leaving 12 bases between the germline ends. The CDR3 is CASSYVPGHTEAFF. The DNA of the CDR3 is TGTGCCAGCAGCTATGTTCCGGGGCACACTGAAGCTTTCTTT. The whole variable domain, filled in from reference TRBV7-9 and TRBJ1-1, reads DTGVSQNPRHKITKRGQNVTFRCDPISEHNRLYWYRQTLGQGPEFLTYFQNEAQLEKSRLLSDRFSAERPKGSFSTLEIQRTEQGDSAMYLCASSYVPGHTEAFFGQGTRLTVV.

This clonotype is a singleton in its sample. This likely traces to a read error, being one base from a far larger clone. The chain uses TRBV11-1 and TRBJ1-1; no definite D call. Looked up from germline, CDR1 is SGHAT and CDR2 is FQDESV (reference sequence). The CDR3 is 15 amino acids. V was clipped by 2 bases and J by 6 bases, with 16 bases between them. The CDR3 spells CASSLHLSTLAEAFF. The CDR3 DNA is TGTGCCAGCAGCTTACATTTGAGTACTCTCGCTGAAGCTTTCTTT.

This clonotype was seen ten or more times. The chain recombines TRBV5-8 with TRBJ2-1; TRBD1 matches 7 bases. Germline assignment: CDR1 SGHTS and CDR2 YDEGEE. The CDR3 contains 15 residues. V was pared by 5 bases and J by 9 bases, with 14 bases of the junction left unmatched. The CDR3 nucleotides are TGTGCCAGCAGGCTGTGGGTACAGGGGCCGGGTGAGCAGTTCTTC. It translates to CASRLWVQGPGEQFF.

As to this clonotype: This may arise from a read error, as a much more abundant clone is one base away. This rearrangement joins TRBV9 to TRBJ2-5; 7 bases map to TRBD2. The CDR3 length is 16 residues. CDR1 and CDR2 from the germline V gene are SGDLS and YYNGEE. The CDR3, as DNA: TGTGCCAGCAGCTCTAATGAGCGGGATTTCCAAGAGGCCCAGTACTTC. Translated: CASSSNERDFQEAQYF.

This clonotype was counted a few times. The rearrangement joins TRBV4-1 to TRBJ2-3; D unclear. The V and J ends lost 0 bases and 0 bases respectively, with 4 bases between them. Germline V lookup: CDR1 MGHRA, CDR2 YSYEKL. The CDR3 totals 14 residues. The CDR3 reads CASSQDSSTDTQYF. The CDR3 coding sequence is TGCGCCAGCAGCCAAGATTCTAGCACAGATACGCAGTATTTT.

This clonotype was seen at least ten times. This sequence joins TRBV11-3 and TRBJ2-1; a weak D match, TRBD1 (6 bases). CDR3 length equals 15 residues. Trimming shortened V by 1 base and J by 1 base, and 8 bases separated the two germline ends. From germline, CDR1 is SGHNT and CDR2 YENEEA. DNA of the CDR3: TGTGCCAGCAGCTTAGGGACAGTATCCTACAATGAGCAGTTCTTC. Its protein product is CASSLGTVSYNEQFF.

By share of the sample, this clonotype is medium-sized. This sequence joins TRBV11-2 and TRBJ2-1; 14 positions match TRBD2. The CDR3 spans 18 residues. Trimming removed 5 bases from V and 5 bases from J; junction bases left unmatched: 11. Germline V lookup: CDR1 SGHAT, CDR2 FQNNGV. The CDR3 sequence: CASSPTGLAGGTHNEQFF. CDR3 nucleotides: TGTGCCAGCAGCCCAACAGGACTAGCGGGAGGCACCCACAATGAGCAGTTCTTC. Variable domain in full (rest from reference TRBV11-2 and TRBJ2-1): EAGVAQSPRYKIIEKRQSVAFWCNPISGHATLYWYQQILGQGPKLLIQFQNNGVVDDSQLPKDRFSAERLKGVDSTLKIQPAKLEDSAVYLCASSPTGLAGGTHNEQFFGPGTRLTVL.

This clonotype has only one observation. V usage is TRBV25-1 and J usage is TRBJ2-7, with D maybe TRBD1 (5 bases). Germline V gives CDR1 MGHDK, CDR2 SYGVNS. This CDR3 comprises 11 residues. Between the trimmed V and J ends, which lost 6 bases and 2 bases, there was a span of 5 bases. CDR3 coding DNA: TGTGCCAGCAGAGGGGCCTACGAGCAGTACTTC. This sequence encodes CASRGAYEQYF.

Regarding this clonotype: A much bigger clone sits one base away, suggesting this may be a read error. The V call is TRBV29-1, the J call TRBJ1-2; TRBD1 matches at 7 bases. CDR1 is SQVTM and CDR2 is ANQGSEA in the germline V gene. J gave up 10 bases and V 3 bases, and 8 bases lay outside the gene matches. This CDR3 has 12 residues. This CDR3 is CSVERGGHVYTF. The CDR3 DNA follows: TGCAGCGTTGAGAGAGGGGGCCATGTCTACACCTTC.

The chain has TRBV4-3 and TRBJ2-7; 13 bases align to TRBD2. CDR1 LGHNA and CDR2 YSLEER come from the germline V gene. The CDR3 is made up of 16 amino acids. With V trimmed by 4 bases and J by 2 bases, 5 bases remained unmatched. CDR3 region: CASSLDTSGRAYEQYF. The CDR3 bases are TGCGCCAGCAGCCTCGATACTAGCGGGAGGGCCTACGAGCAGTACTTC.

Ten or more counts support this clonotype. The CDR3 coding sequence is TGTGCCAGCAGTTACAAAAGCCTAGCGGGTTACAATGAGCAGTTCTTC. Translation gives CASSYKSLAGYNEQFF. The chain employs TRBV6-2 or TRBV6-3 and TRBJ2-1; 8 positions agree with TRBD2. There are 16 residues in the CDR3. V gave up 2 bases and J gave up 4 bases; unmatched junction bases: 7. CDR1 is MNHEY and CDR2 is SVGEGT in the germline V gene.

The sample holds a few counts of this clonotype. This chain links TRBV20-1 with TRBJ2-7; D is unresolved. V shed 2 bases and J shed 0 bases, with 17 bases lying between them. Germline-derived CDR1 and CDR2 are DFQATT and SNEGSKA (reference sequence). The CDR3 contains 16 residues. The CDR3 DNA sequence: TGCAGTGCTAGAAACCCCTTTCCGGAAAGCTCCTACGAGCAGTACTTC. Translation gives CSARNPFPESSYEQYF.

The sample holds many counts of this clonotype. The genes are TRBV7-8 and TRBJ1-1, with 12 bases aligning to TRBD1. CDR1 is SGHVS, CDR2 FQNEAQ, per germline. V dropped 6 bases and J dropped 0; count of bases not matched to a gene: 11. This CDR3 comprises 18 residues. Here the CDR3 DNA reads TGTGCCAGCAGGAGAGGGACAGGGGGCGCCCCAATGAACACTGAAGCTTTCTTT. Its protein is CASRRGTGGAPMNTEAFF.

This clonotype was recorded many times. The chain couples TRBV30 to TRBJ2-5; D remains ambiguous. With 0 bases removed from V and 4 bases from J, the gap between germline ends came to 9 bases. The CDR3 totals 13 residues. Germline loops: CDR1 GTSNPN, CDR2 SVGIG (reference sequence). CDR3 sequence: CAWSVLLGETQYF. Here the CDR3 DNA reads TGTGCCTGGAGTGTACTGCTAGGAGAGACCCAGTACTTC.

This clonotype was detected ten times or more. The chain has TRBV29-1 and TRBJ2-7, with D possibly TRBD1 on 6 matching bases. CDR1 SQVTM and CDR2 ANQGSEA come from the germline V gene. Trimming removed 7 bases at V and 6 bases at J, with 22 bases between. CDR3 length equals 14 residues. For the CDR3, the DNA is TGCAGCGCTGTCAGGGCAGGGGCGGCTCGCGAGCAGTACTTC. Translation gives CSAVRAGAAREQYF.

This clonotype was detected once. The rearrangement links TRBV27 to TRBJ2-2; D is unresolved. CDR3 size: 14 residues. Germline V gives CDR1 MNHEY, CDR2 SMNVEV (reference sequence). Trimming shortened V by 3 bases and J by 3 bases, and 8 bases separated the two germline ends. The CDR3 nucleotides read TGTGCCAGCAGTTTTAGGGTGGACACCGGGGAGCTGTTTTTT. Translated, it gives CASSFRVDTGELFF.

This chain joins TRBV15 and TRBJ2-3; D is unresolved. Germline CDR1 is LNHNV and CDR2 is YYDKDF (reference sequence). The CDR3 contains 11 residues. Between the trimmed V and J ends, which lost 8 bases and 6 bases, there was a span of 9 bases. CDR3 DNA sequence: TGTGCCACCGGATCAGTCGATACGCAGTATTTT. Protein sequence: CATGSVDTQYF.

There are many counts of this clonotype. This chain uses TRBV3-1 with TRBJ2-7; D gene ambiguous. Looked up from germline, CDR1 is LGHDT and CDR2 is YNNKEL (reference sequence). CDR3 size: 14 residues. V was trimmed by 0 bases and J by 4 bases, leaving 10 bases between them. The CDR3 DNA follows: TGTGCCAGCAGCCAAGATCACTTTCAATACGAGCAGTACTTC. As protein: CASSQDHFQYEQYF.

In this sample, this clonotype turned up many times. This chain connects TRBV29-1 to TRBJ2-5; tentatively, D is TRBD1 or TRBD2 (5 bases each). The CDR3 has 12 residues. Deletions cut 5 bases from V and 4 bases from J, with 11 bases between. Germline V lookup: CDR1 SQVTM, CDR2 ANQGSEA. DNA of the CDR3: TGCAGCGTTCGGGACGGAGTAGAGACCCAGTACTTC. Protein sequence: CSVRDGVETQYF.

This clonotype was seen many times. The V call is TRBV27, the J call TRBJ1-2; the match to TRBD1 covers 8 bases. The CDR3 totals 13 residues. Germline CDR1 MNHEY, CDR2 SMNVEV (reference sequence). The V segment lost 3 bases and the J segment 6 bases; nucleotides outside the gene matches: 3. CDR3 in amino acids: CASSFRGPDGYTF. As DNA, the CDR3 is TGTGCCAGCAGTTTCAGGGGGCCGGATGGCTACACCTTC.